This T cell receptor (beta chain) was observed in a study of blood T cell repertoires in COVID-19. Whole-study context: From T cells, B-cell-depleted T cells, or PBMCs came the material, which was cDNA or gDNA.

The CDR3 covers 16 residues. Trimming stripped 0 bases from V and 0 bases from J, with 9 bases between. The germline V gene encodes CDR1 SGHRS and CDR2 YFSETQ. In the source study's methods: Researchers report that nucleated cell counts were estimated from reference gene primer amplification. TCRdb's table, derived via immunoSEQ multiplex PCR, lists solely in-frame clones and lacks some. V, J and clone size reflect that table, while D and trimming were determined from the DNA. The sample records roughly 140,000 clones, approximately 88% being singletons. This sequence originates from a woman aged 45-65 years with acute or convalescent COVID-19. Sequencing was done on a sample of peripheral blood. This chain links TRBV5-1 with TRBJ1-4, with D possibly being TRBD1 (5 bases). CDR3 region: CASSLAQESTNEKLFF. The CDR3 coding sequence is TGCGCCAGCAGCTTGGCACAGGAGTCAACTAATGAAAAACTGTTTTTT.